This T cell receptor (beta chain) came from a study of T cells in Graves' hyperthyroidism and ophthalmopathy. V lost 8 bases to trimming and J lost 9 bases, with 16 bases between them. This CDR3 spans 13 amino acids. Germline CDR1 SEHNR, CDR2 FQNEAQ (reference sequence). The definition of stable Graves' hyperthyroidism was no ophthalmopathy progression within 18 months. The hyperthyroidism was newly diagnosed and had lasted under 2 months; the patients were aged 18 to 65. Thyroid ultrasound, orbital computed tomography, clinical symptoms, and serum thyroxine and TRAb underpinned diagnoses. Researchers amplified the TCR beta CDR3 regions from RNA transcripts. The primer set for the first-round RT-PCR of the TCR CDR3 was HTBI. TCRdb recomputed calls from the multiplex PCR reads with MiXCR, one row per CDR3 protein. This table holds hundreds of thousands of distinct CDR3 sequences, 38% found once. This clonotype has only a few counts.

Material: blood. The V call is TRBV7-9, the J call TRBJ2-2, with D perhaps matching TRBD2 (5 bases). The sequence derives from a man aged 18 to 35 with Graves' hyperthyroidism. CDR3 nucleotide sequence: TGTGCCAGCGCAGCGGAAGGCCGGTGGGAGCTGTTTTTT. It is translated as CASAAEGRWELFF.